This entry describes one TCR beta chain. Its antigen is undetermined. This record belongs to a study of T cell responses to AZD1222 COVID-19 vaccine. Study summary: Analyses pooled second doses at about 4 or about 12 weeks.

Clones were sequenced by immunoSEQ multiplex PCR, and TCRdb holds only the in-frame ones, with some missing. The sample has roughly 100,000 clones, 70% to 90% seen once; the top ten hold less than 15%. Study outcomes and limitations: Regions 160-218 and 743-854 held dominance among vaccine-associated CD4 TCRs, which spanned spike. Only six or seven AZD1222 recipients were seropositive at baseline. Within unmutated variant regions lay the reported targets of nearly half of spike-specific TCRs.

This receptor was taken from an adult in good health. The sequenced sample was peripheral blood, obtained on day 0 of AZD1222 vaccination.

CDR3 sequence reads: CASSPASNTEAFF. CDR3 nucleotides: TGCGCCAGCAGCCCGGCCTCGAACACTGAAGCTTTCTTT. The chain joins TRBV23-1 to TRBJ1-1; D uncertain. TRBV23-1 carries the ORF label, with uncertain function. The CDR3 loop spans 13 amino acids. The V end lost 6 bases, the J end lost 1 base, and 9 bases lay between the germline ends.